The 18 T cell receptor beta chains below come from one sample, sequenced in a study of control samples from healthy donors and cancer patients. The assay was immunoSEQ multiplex PCR, and TCRdb's table has in-frame clones only and misses some. The sample shows 30,000 to 40,000 clones, around 93% of them seen only once. Sequenced material: PBMCs. All receptors derive from a man aged 35-49 years with colorectal cancer.

The chain employs TRBV25-1 and TRBJ1-4; weak D call: TRBD1 (6 bases). There are 16 residues in the CDR3. Germline V gives CDR1 MGHDK, CDR2 SYGVNS. V was shortened by 2 bases and J by 8 bases, with 18 bases between the two germline ends. The CDR3 nucleotides are TGTGCCAGCAGTGAAGCTAGGGGACAATGGAGGGAAAAACTGTTTTTT. Protein sequence: CASSEARGQWREKLFF.

V usage is TRBV6-5 and J usage is TRBJ1-1; TRBD1 matches 7 bases. The CDR3 length is 15 residues. V lost 6 bases, J lost 5 bases, and 12 bases stayed unmatched. Germline-derived CDR1 and CDR2 are MNHEY and SVGAGI. DNA for the CDR3: TGTGCCAGCAGAGAGCTCGGACAGGTTGAGACTGAAGCTTTCTTT. This encodes CASRELGQVETEAFF.

The chain is built from TRBV6-1 and TRBJ1-5; 10 bases map to TRBD1. Trimming took 1 base from V and 0 from J; bases not matched to a gene: 12. Germline V gives CDR1 MNHNS, CDR2 SASEGT. This CDR3 has 20 amino acids. CDR3 region: CASSEGGDRGVSYSNQPQHF. The CDR3 nucleotides are TGTGCCAGCAGTGAAGGCGGGGACAGGGGAGTAAGTTATAGCAATCAGCCCCAGCATTTT.

This rearrangement joins TRBV2 to TRBJ2-5; D uncertain. V lost 6 bases to trimming and J lost 3 bases, with 17 bases between them. Germline V gene lookup returns CDR1 SNHLY and CDR2 FYNNEI. The CDR3 is made up of 15 amino acids. CDR3 sequence: CASSGPRTSKETQYF. CDR3 DNA sequence: TGTGCCAGCAGCGGACCCCGGACGTCTAAAGAGACCCAGTACTTC.

This sequence joins TRBV5-1 and TRBJ2-1; 14 bases agree with TRBD2. Unmatched junction bases numbered 17, after V lost 7 bases and J lost 8 bases. Per the germline V gene, CDR1 is SGHRS and CDR2 is YFSETQ. The CDR3 covers 18 residues. The CDR3 DNA follows: TGCGCCAGCCGCGCCGCCGGGACTAGCGGGGGACGTGGAGATGAGCAGTTCTTC. Amino acid sequence: CASRAAGTSGGRGDEQFF.

The CDR3 here is CASSLKAGPNSPLHF. For the CDR3, the DNA is TGTGCCAGCAGCTTAAAGGCTGGTCCGAATTCACCCCTCCACTTT. The V call is TRBV7-3, the J call TRBJ1-6; D gene ambiguous. Trimming pared 1 base from V and 7 bases from J, leaving 11 bases between. The germline gives CDR1 SGHTA, CDR2 FQGTGA. The CDR3 is 15 residues long.

V gene TRBV3-1 (or the pseudogene TRBV3-2) combines with J gene TRBJ1-3; weak D call: TRBD1 (5 bases). The CDR3 consists of 15 residues. Per the germline V gene, CDR1 is LGHDT and CDR2 is YNNKEL (reference sequence). With 3 bases removed from V and 0 bases from J, the gap between germline ends came to 9 bases. CDR3 protein: CASSQAGTSGNTIYF. In DNA form, the CDR3 reads TGTGCCAGCAGCCAGGCCGGGACCTCTGGAAACACCATATATTTT.

The chain joins TRBV6-6 to TRBJ1-3; the D is unclear. Germline V gives CDR1 MNHNY, CDR2 SVGAGI (reference sequence). V shed 6 bases and J shed 3 bases, with 15 bases lying between them. This CDR3 region has 15 residues. CDR3 in DNA: TGTGCCAGCAGAGACTCGGGGAGGGATGGAAACACCATATATTTT. This translates into CASRDSGRDGNTIYF.

The CDR3 sequence is CASSEGNQPQHF. The CDR3 coding sequence is TGTGCCAGCAGTGAAGGCAATCAGCCCCAGCATTTT. The V and J genes are TRBV6-1 and TRBJ1-5; D uncertain. Germline V lookup: CDR1 MNHNS, CDR2 SASEGT. V lost 1 base, J lost 2 bases, and 0 bases lay in between. This CDR3 has 12 amino acids.

The chain has TRBV11-2 and TRBJ2-2; D not resolved. Germline V gene data show CDR1 as SGHAT and CDR2 as FQNNGV. With 3 bases removed from V and 1 base from J, the gap between germline ends came to 12 bases. This CDR3 is built from 16 residues. CDR3 region: CASSLSVLGNTGELFF. The CDR3 DNA follows: TGTGCCAGCAGCTTGTCCGTCCTGGGGAACACCGGGGAGCTGTTTTTT.

The V call is TRBV7-3, the J call TRBJ2-7; 8 bases are a match to TRBD2. This CDR3 comprises 16 residues. J was trimmed by 3 bases and V by 5 bases; bases with no gene match: 12. Germline V lookup: CDR1 SGHTA, CDR2 FQGTGA. CDR3 protein: CASSPRGGGGIYEQYF. For the CDR3, the DNA is TGTGCCAGCAGCCCCCGGGGGGGAGGGGGGATCTACGAGCAGTACTTC.

The rearrangement joins TRBV7-3 to TRBJ1-3; D is undetermined. CDR1 is SGHTA, CDR2 FQGTGA, per germline. V was cut by 5 bases and J by 4 bases, with 18 bases left in between. The CDR3 loop spans 16 amino acids. In DNA form, the CDR3 reads TGTGCCAGCAGCCATTTCCCGCAGGCAAAAGGAAACACCATATATTTT. This gives the protein CASSHFPQAKGNTIYF.

This clone was seen once. The CDR3 DNA reads as TGTGCCAGCAGCTTCACTATCCTGGACCGACGGCCGTGGAATGAGCAGTTCTTC. It is translated as CASSFTILDRRPWNEQFF. The chain is built from TRBV7-9 and TRBJ2-1; D remains ambiguous. Trimming cost V 3 bases and J 7 bases, with 25 bases left between them. The germline V gene has CDR1 SEHNR and CDR2 FQNEAQ (reference sequence). This CDR3 contains 18 residues.

This rearrangement joins TRBV4-2 to TRBJ1-2, with D unclear. The germline V gene encodes CDR1 LGHNA and CDR2 YNFKEQ. The CDR3 is 12 amino acids. Trimming stripped 2 bases from V and 7 bases from J, with 8 bases between. The CDR3 bases are TGTGCCAGCAGCCAAACCTCGGTTGGCTACACCTTC. It yields the protein CASSQTSVGYTF.

The V gene is TRBV9, the J gene TRBJ2-3; D might be TRBD1 or TRBD2, each matching 5 bases. CDR1 is SGDLS and CDR2 is YYNGEE in the germline V gene. Between the trimmed V and J ends, which lost 2 bases and 7 bases, there was a span of 20 bases. The CDR3 is 16 residues long. CDR3 loop: CASSVGLGGPRNTQYF. The CDR3 coding sequence is TGTGCCAGCAGCGTGGGGCTTGGGGGTCCAAGGAATACGCAGTATTTT. Full variable domain (missing parts from reference TRBV9 and TRBJ2-3): DSGVTQTPKHLITATGQRVTLRCSPRSGDLSVYWYQQSLDQGLQFLIQYYNGEERAKGNILERFSAQQFPDLHSELNLSSLELGDSALYFCASSVGLGGPRNTQYFGPGTRLTVL.

Only one count was recorded for this clone. This chain links TRBV3-1 (or the pseudogene TRBV3-2) with TRBJ2-2; 7 nucleotides line up with TRBD2. The V gene end was trimmed by 4 bases and the J gene end by 7 bases; junction bases not matched to a gene: 12. This CDR3 comprises 16 residues. CDR1 and CDR2 (germline): LGHDT, YNNKEL (reference sequence). The CDR3 loop is CASSRNGLDWGGELFF. Here the CDR3 DNA reads TGTGCCAGCAGCCGTAACGGACTAGACTGGGGCGGGGAGCTGTTTTTT.

The chain links TRBV6-5 to TRBJ2-7; 7 bases line up with TRBD1. V dropped 6 bases and J dropped 3; count of bases not matched to a gene: 5. There are 13 residues in the CDR3. Germline V lookup: CDR1 MNHEY, CDR2 SVGAGI. Written as DNA, the CDR3 is TGTGCCAGCAGGACGGGACAGAGCTACGAGCAGTACTTC. Protein product: CASRTGQSYEQYF.

This clone was observed a single time. The chain links TRBV27 to TRBJ2-5; 10 positions match TRBD2. Germline V gene lookup returns CDR1 MNHEY and CDR2 SMNVEV (reference sequence). The CDR3 loop spans 17 amino acids. V was clipped by 4 bases and J by 6 bases; unmatched bases: 14. The CDR3 sequence is CASSSPLQRGGSQTQYF. CDR3 nucleotides: TGTGCCAGCAGTTCACCACTTCAGCGGGGGGGCAGTCAGACCCAGTACTTC.